Each of the 11 T cell receptor delta chains below was sequenced from the same sample in a study of delta chains in infants with herpesvirus infections. Reverse transcription of PBMC RNA used primers specific for the gamma and delta chains. TCRdb re-called the RT-PCR reads with CATT. This repertoire shows 1,400 or so delta-chain clones, about 7.1% found once; its top ten account for approximately 9.3%. Here the sequenced sample was peripheral blood, taken at time point 1 of longitudinal follow-up. All receptors come from a human donor who was a Ugandan infant, either HIV-exposed or HIV-unexposed (not recorded which).

Relative to its sample, this clone is large. The chain employs TRAV29/DV5 and TRDJ1; 8 positions match TRDD3. V was clipped by 3 bases and J by 0 bases; unmatched bases: 16. This CDR3 is 18 amino acids long. CDR1 and CDR2 (germline): NSMFDY, ISSIKDK. CDR3 loop: CAAILPGGLGGYTDKLIF. The CDR3 region has the DNA TGTGCAGCAATCCTTCCCGGTGGACTGGGGGGGTACACCGATAAACTCATCTTT.

This clone is medium-sized in the sample. The gene calls are TRDV1 and TRDJ1; 7 bases fit TRDD3. Germline V CDR1 and CDR2: TSWWSYY, QGS. The CDR3 length is 20 residues. V was clipped by 3 bases and J by 0 bases; unmatched bases: 19. The CDR3 loop is CALGDHPRRRWGSYTDKLIF. CDR3 nucleotide sequence: TGTGCTCTTGGGGACCATCCTCGGCGGCGCTGGGGGTCGTACACCGATAAACTCATCTTT.

This clone is termed medium-sized. Other nucleotide sequences in the sample specify the same CDR3. The chain carries TRDV1 and TRDJ1; 12 nucleotides line up with TRDD3. Looked up from germline, CDR1 is TSWWSYY and CDR2 is QGS. V lost 4 bases to trimming and J lost 0 bases; unmatched junction nucleotides: 18. CDR3 length: 21 residues. CDR3 region: CALGVLHSPGGYAGHTDKLIF. The CDR3 coding sequence is TGTGCTCTTGGGGTACTACACTCACCTGGGGGATACGCGGGCCACACCGATAAACTCATCTTT.

This clone has only a few counts. The chain employs TRDV1 and TRDJ1, with TRDD3 as a possible D gene (8 bases). CDR3 length: 18 residues. The V gene lost 3 bases and the J gene lost 10 bases, with 30 bases spanning the gap. Looked up from germline, CDR1 is TSWWSYY and CDR2 is QGS. The CDR3, as DNA: TGTGCTCTTGGGGAGAAATTCCTACTGGGGGGCCTAGGGCCTGTACTCATCTTT. The encoded protein is CALGEKFLLGGLGPVLIF.

This clone is classed as medium-sized. The gene calls are TRDV1 and TRDJ1; the D is unclear. The CDR3 is made up of 17 amino acids. V lost 3 bases and J 11 bases, leaving 28 bases between the germline ends. CDR1 TSWWSYY and CDR2 QGS come from the germline V gene. The CDR3 nucleotides are TGTGCTCTTGGGGATTCGAGACCCGCCCGTACTCAAGTTGGGCTCATCTTT. It specifies CALGDSRPARTQVGLIF.

The gene calls are TRDV1 and TRDJ1, with 8 bases matching TRDD3. This CDR3 region has 22 residues. Germline CDR1 TSWWSYY, CDR2 QGS. Trimming at V came to 3 bases and at J to 1 base, leaving 25 bases not matched to a gene. The CDR3 DNA follows: TGTGCTCTTGGGGACCCACCCCATTTAGGGAAGCGGGGGATAAGAGGCACCGATAAACTCATCTTT. Protein product: CALGDPPHLGKRGIRGTDKLIF.

This clone occurred a few times. The chain combines TRDV1 with TRDJ1, with D possibly being TRDD2 or TRDD3 (5 bases each). Germline V gene data show CDR1 as TSWWSYY and CDR2 as QGS. The V end lost 2 bases, the J end lost 4 bases, and 23 bases lay between the germline ends. This CDR3 is built from 18 residues. The CDR3 loop is CALGERPTCGVGDDKLIF. In DNA form, the CDR3 reads TGTGCTCTTGGGGAAAGGCCTACGTGTGGGGTTGGGGACGATAAACTCATCTTT.

There are a few counts of this clone. The J gene is TRDJ1, the V gene TRDV2; D possibly corresponds to TRDD3 (6 bases). This CDR3 contains 19 residues. V lost 1 base, J lost 0 bases, and 23 bases lay in between. Looked up from germline, CDR1 is GEAIGNYY and CDR2 is EKD. The CDR3 bases are TGTGCCTGTGACACTCGAGTTCCTGGAGGATACTGGTACACCGATAAACTCATCTTT. Amino acid sequence: CACDTRVPGGYWYTDKLIF.

Within the sample, this clone is medium-sized. V gene TRDV2 combines with J gene TRDJ3; D remains ambiguous. Trimming removed 0 bases from V and 1 base from J, with 12 bases in between. CDR3 size: 18 residues. Germline assignment: CDR1 GEAIGNYY and CDR2 EKD. The CDR3 spells CACDTVEVDSWDTRQMFF. DNA for the CDR3: TGTGCCTGTGACACCGTAGAGGTGGATTCCTGGGACACCCGACAGATGTTTTTC.

Only a few counts were recorded for this clone. The V call is TRDV1, the J call TRDJ1; 12 positions agree with TRDD3. Germline V gives CDR1 TSWWSYY, CDR2 QGS. Unmatched junction bases numbered 35, after V lost 5 bases and J lost 7 bases. There are 24 residues in the CDR3. In DNA form, the CDR3 reads TGTGCTCTTGGGTGCCCAAAATCTCCCCCTCCCTCCCTTCGTACTGGGGGATACAAAGGTAAACTCATCTTT. It translates to CALGCPKSPPPSLRTGGYKGKLIF.

V gene TRDV1 combines with J gene TRDJ1; 8 nucleotides match TRDD3. J was trimmed by 3 bases and V by 0 bases; bases with no gene match: 15. This CDR3 spans 19 amino acids. Looked up from germline, CDR1 is TSWWSYY and CDR2 is QGS. The CDR3 DNA reads as TGTGCTCTTGGGGAACTAGAGCCCAGTACTGGGGGCCTACCCGATAAACTCATCTTT. Its translation: CALGELEPSTGGLPDKLIF.